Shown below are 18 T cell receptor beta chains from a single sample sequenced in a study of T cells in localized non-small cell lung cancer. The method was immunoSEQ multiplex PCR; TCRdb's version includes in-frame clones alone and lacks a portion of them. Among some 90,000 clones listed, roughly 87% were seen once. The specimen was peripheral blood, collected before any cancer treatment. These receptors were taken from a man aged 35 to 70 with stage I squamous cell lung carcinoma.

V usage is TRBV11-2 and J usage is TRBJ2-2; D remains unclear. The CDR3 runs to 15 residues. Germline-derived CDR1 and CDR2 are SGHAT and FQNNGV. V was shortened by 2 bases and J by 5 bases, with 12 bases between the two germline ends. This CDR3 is CASSLLSRSTGELFF. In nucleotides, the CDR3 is TGTGCCAGCAGCTTATTGTCCAGATCTACCGGGGAGCTGTTTTTT.

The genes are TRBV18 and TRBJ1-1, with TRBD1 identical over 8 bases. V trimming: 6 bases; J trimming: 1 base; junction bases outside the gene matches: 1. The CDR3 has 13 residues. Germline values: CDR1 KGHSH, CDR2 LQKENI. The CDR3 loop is CASSQGANTEAFF. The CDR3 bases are TGTGCCAGCTCTCAGGGGGCGAACACTGAAGCTTTCTTT.

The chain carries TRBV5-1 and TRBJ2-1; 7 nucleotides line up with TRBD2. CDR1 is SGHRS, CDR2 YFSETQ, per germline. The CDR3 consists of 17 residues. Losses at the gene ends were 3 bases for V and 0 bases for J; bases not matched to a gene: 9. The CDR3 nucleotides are TGCGCCAGCAGCTGGGTGGGCGGGGGAAGCTCCTACAATGAGCAGTTCTTC. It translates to CASSWVGGGSSYNEQFF.

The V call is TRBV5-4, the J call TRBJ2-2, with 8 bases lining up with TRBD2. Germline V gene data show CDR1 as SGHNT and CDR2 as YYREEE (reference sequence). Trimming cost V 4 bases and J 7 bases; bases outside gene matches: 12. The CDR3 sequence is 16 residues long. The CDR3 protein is CASSPGLGIGVGELFF. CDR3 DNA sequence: TGTGCCAGCAGCCCGGGACTAGGGATTGGTGTCGGGGAGCTGTTTTTT. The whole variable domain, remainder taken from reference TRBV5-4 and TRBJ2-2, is ETGVTQSPTHLIKTRGQQVTLRCSSQSGHNTVSWYQQALGQGPQFIFQYYREEENGRGNFPPRFSGLQFPNYSSELNVNALELDDSALYLCASSPGLGIGVGELFFGEGSRLTVL.

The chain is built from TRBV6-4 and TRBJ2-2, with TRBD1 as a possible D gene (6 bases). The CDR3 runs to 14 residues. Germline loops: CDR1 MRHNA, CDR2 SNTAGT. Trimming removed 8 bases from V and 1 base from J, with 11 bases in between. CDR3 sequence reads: CASRRQVNTGELFF. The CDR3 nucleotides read TGTGCCAGCCGTAGACAGGTGAACACCGGGGAGCTGTTTTTT.

In DNA form, the CDR3 reads TGTGCCAGCGCGTTGACAGGGTCTCTCTCTGGGGCCAACGTCCTGACTTTC. Translation: CASALTGSLSGANVLTF. The chain carries TRBV5-8 and TRBJ2-6, with 7 bases that match TRBD1. CDR3 length equals 17 residues. Losses at the gene ends were 7 bases for V and 0 bases for J; bases not matched to a gene: 10. CDR1 and CDR2 from the germline V gene are SGHTS and YDEGEE. The full variable domain, rest sourced from reference TRBV5-8 and TRBJ2-6, is EAGVTQSPTHLIKTRGQQATLRCSPISGHTSVYWYQQALGLGLQFLLWYDEGEERNRGNFPPRFSGRQFPNYSSELNVNALELEDSALYLCASALTGSLSGANVLTFGAGSRLTVL.

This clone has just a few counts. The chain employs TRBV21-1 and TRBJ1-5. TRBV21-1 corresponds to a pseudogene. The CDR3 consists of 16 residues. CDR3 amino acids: CASSKRIGESNQPQHF. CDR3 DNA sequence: TGTGCCAGCAGCAAAAGGATTGGTGAAAGCAATCAGCCCCAGCATTTT.

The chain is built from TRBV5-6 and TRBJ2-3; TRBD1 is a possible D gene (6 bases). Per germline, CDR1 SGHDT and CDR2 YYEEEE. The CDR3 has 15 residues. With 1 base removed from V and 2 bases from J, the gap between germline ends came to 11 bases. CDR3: CASSLKQGPTDTQYF. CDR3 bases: TGTGCCAGCAGCTTGAAACAGGGCCCCACAGATACGCAGTATTTT.

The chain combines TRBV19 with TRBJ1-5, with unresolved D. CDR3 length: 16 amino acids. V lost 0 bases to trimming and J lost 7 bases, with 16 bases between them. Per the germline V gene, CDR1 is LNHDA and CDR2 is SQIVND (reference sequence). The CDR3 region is CASSIDLNTPKQPQHF. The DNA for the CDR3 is TGTGCCAGTAGTATAGATCTGAACACCCCAAAGCAGCCCCAGCATTTT. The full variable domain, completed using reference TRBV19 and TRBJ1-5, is DGGITQSPKYLFRKEGQNVTLSCEQNLNHDAMYWYRQDPGQGLRLIYYSQIVNDFQKGDIAEGYSVSREKKESFPLTVTSAQKNPTAFYLCASSIDLNTPKQPQHFGDGTRLSIL.

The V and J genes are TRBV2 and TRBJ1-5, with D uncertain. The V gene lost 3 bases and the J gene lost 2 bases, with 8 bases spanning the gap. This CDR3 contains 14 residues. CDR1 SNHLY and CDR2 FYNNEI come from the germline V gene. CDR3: CASSESGGNQPQHF. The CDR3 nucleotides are TGTGCCAGCAGTGAGAGTGGGGGCAATCAGCCCCAGCATTTT.

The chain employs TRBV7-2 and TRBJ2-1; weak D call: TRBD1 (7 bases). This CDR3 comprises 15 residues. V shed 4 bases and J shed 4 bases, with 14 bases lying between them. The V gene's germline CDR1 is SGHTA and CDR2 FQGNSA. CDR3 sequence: CASSSTGDSYNEQFF. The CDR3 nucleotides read TGTGCCAGCAGCTCCACAGGGGACTCTTACAATGAGCAGTTCTTC.

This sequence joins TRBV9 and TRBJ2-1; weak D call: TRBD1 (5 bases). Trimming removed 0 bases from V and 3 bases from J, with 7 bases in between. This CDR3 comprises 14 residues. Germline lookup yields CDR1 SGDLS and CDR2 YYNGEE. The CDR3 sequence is CASSVGDSYNEQFF. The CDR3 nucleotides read TGTGCCAGCAGCGTAGGAGACAGCTACAATGAGCAGTTCTTC. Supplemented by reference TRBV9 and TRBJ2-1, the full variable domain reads DSGVTQTPKHLITATGQRVTLRCSPRSGDLSVYWYQQSLDQGLQFLIQYYNGEERAKGNILERFSAQQFPDLHSELNLSSLELGDSALYFCASSVGDSYNEQFFGPGTRLTVL.

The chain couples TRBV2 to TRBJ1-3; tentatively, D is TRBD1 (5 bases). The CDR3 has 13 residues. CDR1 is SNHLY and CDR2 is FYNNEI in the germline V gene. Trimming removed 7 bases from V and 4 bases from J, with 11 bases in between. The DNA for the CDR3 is TGTGCCAGCATACCGGGACGAGGAAACACCATATATTTT. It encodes CASIPGRGNTIYF. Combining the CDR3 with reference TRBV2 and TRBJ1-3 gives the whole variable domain EPEVTQTPSHQVTQMGQEVILRCVPISNHLYFYWYRQILGQKVEFLVSFYNNEISEKSEIFDDQFSVERPDGSNFTLKIRSTKLEDSAMYFCASIPGRGNTIYFGEGSWLTVV.

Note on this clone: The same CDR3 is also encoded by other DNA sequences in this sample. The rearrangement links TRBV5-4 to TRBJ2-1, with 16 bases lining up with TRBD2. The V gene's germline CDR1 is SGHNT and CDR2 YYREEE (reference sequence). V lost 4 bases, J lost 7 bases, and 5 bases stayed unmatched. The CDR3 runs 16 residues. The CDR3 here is CASSLGTSGGANEQFF. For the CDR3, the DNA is TGTGCCAGCAGCCTCGGGACTAGCGGGGGGGCAAATGAGCAGTTCTTC.

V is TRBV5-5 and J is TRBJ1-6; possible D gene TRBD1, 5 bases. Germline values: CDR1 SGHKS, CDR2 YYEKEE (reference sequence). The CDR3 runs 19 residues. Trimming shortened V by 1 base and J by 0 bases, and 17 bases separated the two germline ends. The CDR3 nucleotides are TGTGCCAGCAGCTTGCTTCTTTTGTCAGGGAGCTCCTATAATTCACCCCTCCACTTT. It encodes CASSLLLLSGSSYNSPLHF.

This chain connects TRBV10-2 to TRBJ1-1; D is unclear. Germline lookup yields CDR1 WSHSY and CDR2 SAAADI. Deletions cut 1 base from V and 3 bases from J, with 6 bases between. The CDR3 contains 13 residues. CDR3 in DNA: TGCGCCAGCAGTGAGTATAGGGACACTGAAGCTTTCTTT. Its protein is CASSEYRDTEAFF.

The CDR3 spells CASSYRGGEAFF. For the CDR3, the DNA is TGTGCCAGCAGTTACCGGGGTGGTGAAGCTTTCTTT. The chain has TRBV6-6 and TRBJ1-1; D gene ambiguous. The V end lost 2 bases, the J end lost 7 bases, and 8 bases lay between the germline ends. This CDR3 is 12 amino acids long. The germline gives CDR1 MNHNY, CDR2 SVGAGI (reference sequence).

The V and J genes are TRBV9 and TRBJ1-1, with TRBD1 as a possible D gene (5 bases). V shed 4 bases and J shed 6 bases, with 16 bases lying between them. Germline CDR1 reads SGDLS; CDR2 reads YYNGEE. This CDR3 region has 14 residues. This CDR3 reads CASSSRGGDPEAFF. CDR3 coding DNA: TGTGCCAGCAGCTCCAGAGGAGGGGACCCTGAAGCTTTCTTT.